This entry concerns a single T cell receptor (beta chain). Its target is not known. This sample is drawn from a study of read filtering for tumor transcriptome and immune sequencing. Study summary: After DNase treatment, RNA was made into whole-transcriptome libraries.

Trimming cost V 4 bases and J 6 bases; bases outside gene matches: 8. The germline gives CDR1 MNHNS, CDR2 SASEGT. The CDR3 has 16 residues. The library was built from about 0.4 ug RNA with molecular barcoded adaptors for alpha/delta and beta/gamma chains. TCRdb re-called the reads with MiXCR, one entry per CDR3 protein. The data contain roughly 60,000 distinct CDR3 sequences, about 20% of them singletons. Study-wide results and limits: Compared with RNA-seq, IR-seq gave much higher clonotype depth and reliability. Approximately 80% of IR-seq clonotypes had one read, totaling about 3.5% of reads; RNA-seq: around 70% and 40%.

Material: a population of CD138-negative cells sorted from bone marrow. The rearrangement joins TRBV6-1 to TRBJ2-3; 12 bases agree with TRBD1. This TCR came from a donor aged 40 or older with multiple myeloma. The CDR3 region is CASSGAGTGGSDTQYF. In DNA form, the CDR3 reads TGTGCCAGCAGTGGGGCCGGGACAGGGGGCTCGGATACGCAGTATTTT.